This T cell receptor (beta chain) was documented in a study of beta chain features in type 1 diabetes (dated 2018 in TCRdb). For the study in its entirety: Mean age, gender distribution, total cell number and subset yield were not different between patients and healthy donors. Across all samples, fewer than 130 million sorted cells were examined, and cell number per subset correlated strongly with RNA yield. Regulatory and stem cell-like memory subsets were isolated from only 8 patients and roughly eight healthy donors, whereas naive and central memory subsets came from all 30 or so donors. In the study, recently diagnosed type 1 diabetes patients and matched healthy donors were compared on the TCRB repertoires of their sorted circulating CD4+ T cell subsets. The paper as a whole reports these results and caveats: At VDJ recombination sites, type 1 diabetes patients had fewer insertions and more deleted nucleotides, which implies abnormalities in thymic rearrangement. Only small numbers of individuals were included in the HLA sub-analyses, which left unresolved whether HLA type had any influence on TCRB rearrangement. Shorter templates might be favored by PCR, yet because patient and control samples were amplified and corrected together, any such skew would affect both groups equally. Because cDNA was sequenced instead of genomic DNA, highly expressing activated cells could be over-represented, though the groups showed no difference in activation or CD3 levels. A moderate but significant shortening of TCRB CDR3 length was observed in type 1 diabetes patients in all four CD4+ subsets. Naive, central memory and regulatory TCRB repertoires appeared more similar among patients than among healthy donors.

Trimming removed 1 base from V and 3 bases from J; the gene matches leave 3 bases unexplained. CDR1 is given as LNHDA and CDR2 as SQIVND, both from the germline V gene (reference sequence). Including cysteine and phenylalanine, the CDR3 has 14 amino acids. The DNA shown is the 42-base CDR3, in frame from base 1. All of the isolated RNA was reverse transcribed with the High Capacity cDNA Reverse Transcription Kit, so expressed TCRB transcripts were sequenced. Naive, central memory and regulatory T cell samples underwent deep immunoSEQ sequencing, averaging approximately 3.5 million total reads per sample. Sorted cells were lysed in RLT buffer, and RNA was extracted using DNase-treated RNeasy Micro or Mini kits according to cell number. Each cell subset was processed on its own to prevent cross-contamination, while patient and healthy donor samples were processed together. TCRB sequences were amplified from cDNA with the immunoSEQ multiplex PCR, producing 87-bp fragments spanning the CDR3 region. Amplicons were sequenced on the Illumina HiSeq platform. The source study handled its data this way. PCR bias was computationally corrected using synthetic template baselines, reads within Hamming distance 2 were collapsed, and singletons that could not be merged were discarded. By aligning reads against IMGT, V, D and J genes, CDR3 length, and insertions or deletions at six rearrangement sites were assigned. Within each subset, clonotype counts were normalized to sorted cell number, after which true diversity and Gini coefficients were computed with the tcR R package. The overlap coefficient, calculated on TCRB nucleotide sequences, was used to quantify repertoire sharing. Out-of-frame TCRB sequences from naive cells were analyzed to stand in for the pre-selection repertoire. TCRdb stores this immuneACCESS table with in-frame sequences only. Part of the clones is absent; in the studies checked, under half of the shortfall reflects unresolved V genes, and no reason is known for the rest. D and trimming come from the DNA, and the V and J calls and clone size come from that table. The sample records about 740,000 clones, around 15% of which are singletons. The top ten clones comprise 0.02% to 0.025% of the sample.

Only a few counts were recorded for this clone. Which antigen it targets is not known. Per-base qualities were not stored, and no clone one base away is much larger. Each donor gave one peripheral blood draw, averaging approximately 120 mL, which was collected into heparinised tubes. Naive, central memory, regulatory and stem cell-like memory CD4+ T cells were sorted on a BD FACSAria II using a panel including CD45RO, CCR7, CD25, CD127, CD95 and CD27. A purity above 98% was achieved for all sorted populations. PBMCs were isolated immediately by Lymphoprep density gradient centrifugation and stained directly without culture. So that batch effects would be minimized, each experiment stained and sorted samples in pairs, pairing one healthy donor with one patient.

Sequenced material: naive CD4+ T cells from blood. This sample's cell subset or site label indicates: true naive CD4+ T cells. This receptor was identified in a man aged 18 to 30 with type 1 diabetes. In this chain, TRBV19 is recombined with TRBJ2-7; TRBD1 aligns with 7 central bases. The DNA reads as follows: TGTGCCAGTAGTATAGGTGCAGGGGGCTACGAGCAGTACTTC. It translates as CASSIGAGGYEQYF. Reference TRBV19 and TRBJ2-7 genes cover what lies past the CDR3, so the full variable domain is DGGITQSPKYLFRKEGQNVTLSCEQNLNHDAMYWYRQDPGQGLRLIYYSQIVNDFQKGDIAEGYSVSREKKESFPLTVTSAQKNPTAFYLCASSIGAGGYEQYFGPGTRLTVT.